This T cell receptor (beta chain) was retrieved from a study of T cells in Graves' hyperthyroidism and ophthalmopathy. Study-wide background: The authors collected peripheral blood at initial diagnosis, before any treatment. Study findings and constraints: Stable hyperthyroidism and ophthalmopathy were separated using 13 V-J signatures. In the blood, most expanded thyroid clonotypes above 0.001 appeared as well. Model-based prediction identified ophthalmopathy a median around 6.5 months prior to its onset.

The CDR3 runs to 13 residues. The J segment lost 10 bases and the V segment lost 5 bases, leaving 7 bases of the junction unmatched. Per the germline V gene, CDR1 is DFQATT and CDR2 is SNEGSKA (reference sequence). It was RNA transcripts that yielded the amplified TCR beta CDR3 regions. The HTBI primer set drove a first-round RT-PCR of the TCR CDR3. TCRdb reprocessed the multiplex PCR reads with MiXCR, giving one entry per CDR3 protein. The sample lists around 400,000 distinct CDR3 sequences, roughly 25% occurring once. As to this clonotype: No antigen is known for it.

This chain links TRBV20-1 with TRBJ2-1, with 11 bases matching TRBD2. Sequenced: blood. This receptor was obtained from a man in his forties or fifties with Graves' hyperthyroidism. CDR3 loop: CSAGKLAGEEQFF. DNA for the CDR3: TGCAGTGCTGGAAAACTAGCGGGAGAAGAGCAGTTCTTC.